The clone carrying this TCR beta chain turned up a few times. The CDR3 consists of 14 residues. CDR1 is SNHLY, CDR2 FYNNEI, per germline. V shed 8 bases and J shed 0 bases, with 11 bases lying between them. This entry comes from a study of T cell responses to AZD1222 COVID-19 vaccine. On the study more broadly: Researchers grouped second doses given at about 4 or about 12 weeks into one pool.

TCRdb's copy holds only in-frame clones and misses some; the assay was immunoSEQ multiplex PCR. In the table there are about 110,000 clones, approximately 87% of which are singletons. Here the sequenced sample was peripheral blood, taken on day 0 of AZD1222 vaccination. The TCR originated in an adult in good health. This chain joins TRBV2 and TRBJ1-5; D call uncertain. DNA for the CDR3: TGTGCCAGCGGGCGGGAATATAGCAATCAGCCCCAGCATTTT. This sequence encodes CASGREYSNQPQHF.